This TCR beta chain comes out of a study of T cell responses to AZD1222 COVID-19 vaccine. Study conclusions and caveats: Variant regions that are unmutated are reportedly the target of nearly half of spike-specific TCRs. Dominant at 160-218 and 743-854, vaccine-associated CD4 TCRs also spanned spike.

The ends were cut back, 0 bases at V and 1 base at J, with 10 bases in the middle. This CDR3 comprises 16 residues. CDR1 SGHTA and CDR2 FQGNSA come from the germline V gene. Note on this clone: Antigen specificity is unknown.

Libraries were prepared by immunoSEQ multiplex PCR; TCRdb keeps only in-frame clonotypes and omits some of them. The sample lists roughly 200,000 clones, 85% to 95% occurring once. The sequences come from peripheral blood, collected 28 days after the second dose of the MenACWY control vaccine. The TCR comes from an adult who received the MenACWY meningococcal vaccine as a control. The gene calls are TRBV7-2 and TRBJ1-5; weak D call: TRBD1 (5 bases). The CDR3 bases are TGTGCCAGCAGCTTAGCGAGGGGTGGAAGCAATCAGCCCCAGCATTTT. Protein sequence: CASSLARGGSNQPQHF.